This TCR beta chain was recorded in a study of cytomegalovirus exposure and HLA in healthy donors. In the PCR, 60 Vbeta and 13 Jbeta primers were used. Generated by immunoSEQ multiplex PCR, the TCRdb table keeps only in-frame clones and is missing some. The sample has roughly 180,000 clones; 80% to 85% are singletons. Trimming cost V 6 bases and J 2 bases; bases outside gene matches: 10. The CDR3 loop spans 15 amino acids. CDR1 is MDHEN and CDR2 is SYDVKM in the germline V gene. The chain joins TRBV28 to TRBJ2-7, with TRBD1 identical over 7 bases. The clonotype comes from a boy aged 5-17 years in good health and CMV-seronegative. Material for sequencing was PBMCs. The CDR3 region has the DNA TGTGCCAGCAGCCCTACAGGGGATGGAGCCTACGAGCAGTACTTC. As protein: CASSPTGDGAYEQYF.